The 18 T cell receptor beta chains given below trace back to one sample, sequenced in a study of cytomegalovirus exposure and HLA in healthy donors. The PCR had 60 Vbeta and 13 Jbeta primers. The repertoire was sequenced with immunoSEQ multiplex PCR; TCRdb's copy has only in-frame clones and lacks some. The sample consists of roughly 97,000 clones, less than 9.5% of them appearing once. Source material: PBMCs. These receptors all stem from a man aged 50 or older in good health and CMV-seropositive.

This clone was seen more than once but under ten times. The chain links TRBV7-9 to TRBJ2-4; 8 positions match TRBD1. Germline values: CDR1 SEHNR, CDR2 FQNEAQ (reference sequence). The CDR3 consists of 14 residues. V lost 5 bases, J lost 8 bases, and 8 bases stayed unmatched. CDR3 DNA sequence: TGTGCCAGCAGCGTATGGACAGGGTCGGACATTCAGTACTTC. Encoded protein: CASSVWTGSDIQYF.

In this sample, this clone turned up a few times. This chain uses TRBV4-2 with TRBJ1-5; the D gene is possibly TRBD1 (6 bases). The ends were cut back, 4 bases at V and 3 bases at J, with 13 bases in the middle. Germline CDR1 and CDR2: LGHNA and YNFKEQ. There are 15 residues in the CDR3. The CDR3 nucleotides are TGTGCCAGCAGCCTTGGACAGCACACCAATCAGCCCCAGCATTTT. Translated: CASSLGQHTNQPQHF.

This chain's CDR3 is CASRSGSGGRGFRDGYTF. The DNA for the CDR3 is TGCGCCAGCAGATCGGGATCGGGGGGTAGAGGATTCAGGGATGGCTACACCTTC. This chain connects TRBV5-1 to TRBJ1-2; the D gene is possibly TRBD1 (5 bases). CDR3 length: 18 amino acids. Between the trimmed V and J ends, which lost 5 bases and 6 bases, there was a span of 29 bases. Germline V CDR1 and CDR2: SGHRS, YFSETQ.

Only one count was recorded for this clone. The V and J genes are TRBV6-5 and TRBJ2-4, with D perhaps matching TRBD1 (7 bases). The V gene lost 7 bases and the J gene lost 2 bases, with 12 bases spanning the gap. Germline V lookup: CDR1 MNHEY, CDR2 SVGAGI. The CDR3 length is 14 residues. CDR3 nucleotides: TGTGCCAGCATGGCGGGACAGCCCAAAAACATTCAGTACTTC. Its protein is CASMAGQPKNIQYF.

This clone was seen only a few times. V usage is TRBV6-4 and J usage is TRBJ2-1; a weak D match, TRBD2 (6 bases). Per the germline V gene, CDR1 is MRHNA and CDR2 is SNTAGT. V was clipped by 0 bases and J by 11 bases, with 8 bases between them. The CDR3 totals 12 residues. The CDR3 spells CASSDSGGKQFF. In DNA form, the CDR3 reads TGTGCCAGCAGTGACTCAGGAGGGAAGCAGTTCTTC.

This clone was seen more than once but under ten times. This sequence joins TRBV11-2 and TRBJ2-2, with TRBD2 matching over 10 bases. V was pared by 5 bases and J by 3 bases, with 12 bases of the junction left unmatched. Germline V gene data show CDR1 as SGHAT and CDR2 as FQNNGV. This CDR3 is 18 amino acids long. CDR3 sequence reads: CASSQWLAGESDTGELFF. As DNA, the CDR3 is TGTGCCAGCAGCCAGTGGCTAGCGGGAGAATCGGACACCGGGGAGCTGTTTTTT.

This clone was observed a handful of times. This chain joins TRBV5-8 and TRBJ1-2; D is uncertain. The V end lost 4 bases, the J end lost 5 bases, and 12 bases lay between the germline ends. The CDR3 totals 13 residues. CDR1 SGHTS and CDR2 YDEGEE come from the germline V gene. The CDR3 sequence is CASSPWGGYGYTF. The CDR3 DNA follows: TGTGCCAGCAGCCCCTGGGGAGGGTATGGCTACACCTTC. Combining the CDR3 with reference TRBV5-8 and TRBJ1-2 gives the whole variable domain EAGVTQSPTHLIKTRGQQATLRCSPISGHTSVYWYQQALGLGLQFLLWYDEGEERNRGNFPPRFSGRQFPNYSSELNVNALELEDSALYLCASSPWGGYGYTFGSGTRLTVV.

This chain links TRBV29-1 with TRBJ2-7, with 11 positions matching TRBD1. The V and J ends lost 7 bases and 1 base, in that order; junction bases with no gene match: 15. Per germline, CDR1 SQVTM and CDR2 ANQGSEA. There are 17 residues in the CDR3. CDR3 DNA: TGCAGCGCTTTCGGGACAGGGGGTCTAGCGGTATCCTACGAGCAGTACTTC. Residues: CSAFGTGGLAVSYEQYF.

V gene TRBV27 combines with J gene TRBJ2-7, with D perhaps matching TRBD1 (5 bases). The CDR3 is 13 amino acids. V was cut by 5 bases and J by 6 bases, with 14 bases left in between. Germline V lookup: CDR1 MNHEY, CDR2 SMNVEV (reference sequence). The CDR3 coding sequence is TGTGCCAGCAGTCCAGACAGAAGGCGCGAGCAGTACTTC. Translation: CASSPDRRREQYF.

Only a few counts were recorded for this clone. The chain combines TRBV30 with TRBJ2-7; D ambiguous. Per the germline V gene, CDR1 is GTSNPN and CDR2 is SVGIG (reference sequence). There are 13 residues in the CDR3. V gave up 0 bases and J gave up 0 bases, with 6 bases separating them. The CDR3 reads CAWSVSGSYEQYF. CDR3 DNA sequence: TGTGCCTGGAGTGTGTCAGGCTCCTACGAGCAGTACTTC.

The rearrangement links TRBV10-3 to TRBJ2-7; D might be TRBD1 (6 bases). CDR3 size: 12 residues. The germline V gene encodes CDR1 ENHRY and CDR2 SYGVKD. Deletions cut 4 bases from V and 9 bases from J, with 13 bases between. CDR3 in amino acids: CAISGRGEGQYF. The CDR3 bases are TGTGCCATCAGTGGCAGGGGCGAAGGGCAGTACTTC.

This clone has more than one count but fewer than ten. The chain employs TRBV11-1 and TRBJ2-2; 7 nucleotides match TRBD1. The CDR3 is 17 amino acids. Germline-derived CDR1 and CDR2 are SGHAT and FQDESV (reference sequence). V gave up 0 bases and J gave up 1 base; unmatched junction bases: 5. This CDR3 is CASSLARRTGNTGELFF. The CDR3 coding sequence is TGTGCCAGCAGCTTAGCGCGTCGGACAGGGAACACCGGGGAGCTGTTTTTT. The full variable domain, completed using reference TRBV11-1 and TRBJ2-2, is EAEVAQSPRYKITEKSQAVAFWCDPISGHATLYWYRQILGQGPELLVQFQDESVVDDSQLPKDRFSAERLKGVDSTLKIQPAELGDSAMYLCASSLARRTGNTGELFFGEGSRLTVL.

This clone occurred a few times. The V and J genes are TRBV4-2 and TRBJ1-5; D gene ambiguous. CDR3 size: 13 residues. Germline-derived CDR1 and CDR2 are LGHNA and YNFKEQ. The germline V and J ends were trimmed by 3 bases and 6 bases, with 9 bases remaining between them. The CDR3: CASSHPGTQPQHF. The CDR3 DNA reads as TGTGCCAGCAGCCATCCGGGTACTCAGCCCCAGCATTTT.

This chain joins TRBV4-3 and TRBJ1-5; D call uncertain. The V gene lost 0 bases and the J gene lost 8 bases, with 14 bases spanning the gap. Per the germline V gene, CDR1 is LGHNA and CDR2 is YSLEER. This CDR3 is built from 15 residues. The CDR3 DNA follows: TGCGCCAGCAGCCAAGATCGCGACGGAGGGAAGCCCCAGCATTTT. Its protein product is CASSQDRDGGKPQHF.

The sample holds a few counts of this clone. The V gene is TRBV18, the J gene TRBJ1-5; 10 nucleotides agree with TRBD1. Germline loops: CDR1 KGHSH, CDR2 LQKENI. The CDR3 covers 16 residues. Trimming cost V 4 bases and J 2 bases; bases outside gene matches: 5. The CDR3 sequence is CASSLTGTGGNQPQHF. CDR3 in DNA: TGTGCCAGCTCACTAACCGGGACAGGGGGCAATCAGCCCCAGCATTTT.

This clone has more than one count but fewer than ten. The same CDR3 can be traced to other DNA sequences in this sample. The chain uses TRBV30 and TRBJ1-1; D gene unclear. The ends were cut back, 3 bases at V and 0 bases at J, with 8 bases in the middle. Germline assignment: CDR1 GTSNPN and CDR2 SVGIG (reference sequence). CDR3 size: 13 residues. CDR3 nucleotides: TGTGCCTGGAGGCGAACAGTGAACACTGAAGCTTTCTTT. This sequence encodes CAWRRTVNTEAFF.

This sequence joins TRBV6-5 and TRBJ1-1; possibly TRBD1 for D (5 bases). Germline V gene sequence: CDR1 MNHEY, CDR2 SVGAGI. The V end lost 5 bases, the J end lost 4 bases, and 14 bases lay between the germline ends. The CDR3 runs to 14 residues. As DNA, the CDR3 is TGTGCCAGCAGTGTCAGGGTGGGTATCACTGAAGCTTTCTTT. Residues: CASSVRVGITEAFF.

This chain connects TRBV18 to TRBJ2-3; 10 bases are a match to TRBD1. CDR3 length equals 16 residues. CDR1 is KGHSH, CDR2 LQKENI, per germline. The ends lost 3 bases at V and 2 bases at J; junction bases unmatched: 5. CDR3 protein: CASSPTGQGTTDTQYF. DNA of the CDR3: TGTGCCAGCTCACCTACGGGACAGGGGACCACAGATACGCAGTATTTT.